These T cell receptor beta chains were read from a single sample in a study of T cell responses to AZD1222 COVID-19 vaccine. Clones were read by immunoSEQ multiplex PCR, and TCRdb kept only the in-frame ones, dropping some. This sample has about 120,000 clones, with 84% found just once. The sequencing here drew on peripheral blood, taken 28 days after the second AZD1222 dose. These receptors originate from an adult who received the AZD1222 COVID-19 vaccine. CDR3s include the opening cysteine and the closing phenylalanine or tryptophan. The D gene is left open where the match is weak. Rows may omit the clone size; those that give it use once, few, many or a size class.

>TRBV18|TRBJ1-2|-|TRBD1
CASSPGGQASYGYTF
TGTGCCAGCTCACCAGGGGGACAGGCCTCCTATGGCTACACCTTC
>TRBV21-1|TRBJ1-2|once|-
CASSKDLKERNGYTF
TGTGCCAGCAGCAAGGACTTGAAGGAAAGGAATGGCTACACCTTC
>TRBV5-4|TRBJ1-6|-|TRBD1
CASSWDSANSPLHF
TGTGCCAGCAGCTGGGACAGCGCTAATTCACCCCTCCACTTT
>TRBV9|TRBJ1-6|-|TRBD1
CASSAGTGGYSPLHF
TGTGCCAGCAGCGCGGGGACAGGGGGCTATTCACCCCTCCACTTT
>TRBV4-3|TRBJ1-2|-|-
CASSQDWQGNNYGYTF
TGCGCCAGCAGCCAAGATTGGCAGGGGAATAACTATGGCTACACCTTC
>TRBV7-2|TRBJ2-3|once|TRBD2
CASSLAGGLSTDTQYF
TGTGCCAGCAGCTTGGCGGGGGGGCTAAGCACAGATACGCAGTATTTT
>TRBV3-1/TRBV3-2|TRBJ1-2|few|-
CASSQEWEIYTF
TGTGCCAGCAGCCAAGAATGGGAGATCTACACCTTC
>TRBV4-3|TRBJ1-5|-|TRBD1
CASSQYRDRPLMVDGNQPQHF
TGCGCCAGCAGCCAGTACCGGGACAGGCCTCTCATGGTTGATGGCAATCAGCCCCAGCATTTT
>TRBV6-5|TRBJ1-4|-|-
CASSRAGSNEKLFF
TGTGCCAGCAGTCGGGCAGGCTCTAATGAAAAACTGTTTTTT
>TRBV24-1|TRBJ1-1|-|TRBD1
CATSDPRQGLVAFF
TGTGCCACCAGTGATCCCCGACAGGGGCTCGTAGCTTTCTTT
>TRBV7-2|TRBJ1-4|-|TRBD1
CASSFRGPFEKLFF
TGTGCCAGCAGCTTCAGGGGGCCTTTTGAAAAACTGTTTTTT
>TRBV27|TRBJ1-1|few|-
CASSQQALNTEAFF
TGTGCCAGCAGTCAGCAGGCGCTGAACACTGAAGCTTTCTTT
>TRBV28|TRBJ2-7|-|-
CASSPTGFSYEQYF
TGTGCCAGCAGCCCGACAGGCTTCTCCTACGAGCAGTACTTC
>TRBV30|TRBJ1-1|-|-
CAWSYNTNTEAFF
TGTGCCTGGAGTTATAATACAAACACTGAAGCTTTCTTT
>TRBV12-3/TRBV12-4|TRBJ1-1|-|-
CASSLGTIEAFF
TGTGCCAGCAGTTTAGGGACAATTGAAGCTTTCTTT
>TRBV5-1|TRBJ1-4|-|TRBD1
CASTRQGAVRGEKLFF
TGCGCCAGCACCAGACAGGGGGCGGTAAGAGGCGAAAAACTGTTTTTT
>TRBV6-5|TRBJ2-7|-|-
CASRTGLSSYEQYF
TGTGCCAGCAGGACCGGGCTGAGCTCCTACGAGCAGTACTTC
>TRBV11-2|TRBJ1-2|few|-
CASSLGVRGLNYGYTF
TGTGCCAGCAGCTTAGGAGTTAGGGGTTTGAACTATGGCTACACCTTC
>TRBV12-3/TRBV12-4|TRBJ2-2|-|-
CASSFIGPGELFF
TGTGCCAGCAGTTTCATCGGTCCCGGGGAGCTGTTTTTT
>TRBV19|TRBJ1-1|-|-
CASTPWGASANTEAFF
TGTGCCAGTACCCCTTGGGGGGCCAGTGCTAACACTGAAGCTTTCTTT
>TRBV28|TRBJ2-3|-|-
CASSFGNTQYF
TGTGCCAGCAGTTTCGGTAATACGCAGTATTTT
>TRBV2|TRBJ2-5|-|TRBD1
CASSEGDRGEETQYF
TGTGCCAGCAGTGAGGGGGACAGGGGAGAAGAGACCCAGTACTTC
>TRBV3-1/TRBV3-2|TRBJ1-2|-|-
CASSQDLGGHSYTF
TGTGCCAGCAGCCAAGACTTAGGGGGGCATAGCTACACCTTC
>TRBV9|TRBJ2-2|-|-
CASSVEGGRGTGELFF
TGTGCCAGCAGCGTAGAGGGGGGGCGGGGCACCGGGGAGCTGTTTTTT
>TRBV5-1|TRBJ2-2|-|TRBD1
CASMSGQGKTGELFF
TGCGCCAGCATGTCAGGACAGGGAAAAACCGGGGAGCTGTTTTTT
>TRBV6-5|TRBJ1-2|-|-
CASSYSDRYGYTF
TGTGCCAGCAGTTACTCGGACCGGTATGGCTACACCTTC
>TRBV5-1|TRBJ2-3|-|TRBD2
CASTLAGGIDTQYF
TGCGCCAGCACCCTAGCGGGGGGGATCGATACGCAGTATTTT
>TRBV15|TRBJ2-7|once|TRBD2
CATSREAGVPYEQYF
TGTGCCACCAGCAGAGAAGCGGGGGTGCCCTACGAGCAGTACTTC
>TRBV6-5|TRBJ2-2|-|TRBD2
CASRGTSGNTGELFF
TGTGCCAGCAGGGGGACTAGCGGGAACACCGGGGAGCTGTTTTTT
>TRBV9|TRBJ1-5|-|-
CASSETTGFDQPQHF
TGTGCCAGCAGCGAAACCACAGGGTTCGATCAGCCCCAGCATTTT
>TRBV20-1|TRBJ1-3|-|-
CSASGLAIRNTIYF
TGCAGTGCTAGTGGTTTGGCCATACGAAACACCATATATTTT
>TRBV29-1|TRBJ1-1|-|-
CSVARNTEAFF
TGCAGCGTTGCTAGGAACACTGAAGCTTTCTTT
>TRBV5-1|TRBJ1-4|-|-
CASSPAQGIATNEKLFF
TGCGCCAGCAGCCCGGCTCAGGGGATTGCAACTAATGAAAAACTGTTTTTT
>TRBV19|TRBJ2-5|-|TRBD1
CASMPTGKETQYF
TGTGCCAGTATGCCGACAGGGAAAGAGACCCAGTACTTC
>TRBV20-1|TRBJ1-2|-|TRBD1
CSASGDRGGYGYTF
TGCAGTGCTAGTGGGGACAGGGGAGGGTATGGCTACACCTTC
>TRBV28|TRBJ1-5|-|-
CASSQRQDWNQPQHF
TGTGCCAGCAGCCAGAGACAGGACTGGAATCAGCCCCAGCATTTT
>TRBV2|TRBJ2-2|-|-
CASSRNQNTGELFF
TGTGCCAGCAGTCGAAATCAGAACACCGGGGAGCTGTTTTTT
>TRBV19|TRBJ1-1|few|-
CASSIFGRVANTEAFF
TGTGCCAGTAGTATTTTCGGGCGGGTGGCCAACACTGAAGCTTTCTTT
>TRBV4-2|TRBJ1-1|-|TRBD1
CASSQTGLNTEAFF
TGTGCCAGCAGCCAGACAGGGCTGAACACTGAAGCTTTCTTT
>TRBV15|TRBJ1-5|-|-
CATSRARQYQPQHF
TGTGCCACCAGCAGAGCACGGCAGTATCAGCCCCAGCATTTT
>TRBV11-2|TRBJ2-1|-|-
CASSLVLASYSSYNEQFF
TGTGCCAGCAGCTTAGTGCTAGCGTCCTACAGCTCCTACAATGAGCAGTTCTTC
>TRBV6-6|TRBJ1-2|once|-
CASSFQRGYTF
TGTGCCAGCAGTTTCCAGCGCGGCTACACCTTC